This TCR beta chain was obtained from a study of T cell responses to AZD1222 COVID-19 vaccine. Findings and caveats of the study: Repertoire samples came only from after the peak T cell response. Spike-specific TCR repertoires showed rising breadth and depth after two AZD1222 doses.

Profiling relied on immunoSEQ multiplex PCR, and the TCRdb table lists in-frame clones only, not all of them. Found here are more than 85,000 clones, less than 85% of them singletons; the top ten hold 14%. The CDR3 has 12 residues. CDR1 is SEHNR and CDR2 is FQNEAQ in the germline V gene (reference sequence). V lost 4 bases to trimming and J lost 8 bases, with 9 bases between them. About this clone itself: The antigen is undetermined.

The chain joins TRBV7-9 to TRBJ2-1; no firm D call. The sequences come from peripheral blood, collected 28 days after the second AZD1222 dose. This receptor was obtained from an adult who received the AZD1222 COVID-19 vaccine. Here the CDR3 reads CASSSEFDEQFF. The DNA for the CDR3 is TGTGCCAGCAGCTCAGAGTTCGATGAGCAGTTCTTC.